These T cell receptor beta chains were read from a single sample in a study of T cell repertoires in cytomegalovirus infection. TCRdb redid the calling of the reads with MiXCR, one entry per CDR3 protein. The data show 350,000 to 550,000 distinct CDR3 sequences, roughly 30% seen once. Sequencing input: PBMCs. All receptors derive from a human donor in good health (CMV status not recorded). Some clones in this sample may be carry-over from other donors' samples. Each CDR3 is given without its conserved first and last residue. The order of the fields is clone size, CDR3 length, V gene, CDR3 protein. Clone size is stated in some rows and not others, as once, few, many or a class when expanded.

size: many
length: 13
V: TRBV7-6
CDR3: ASSQVGGSTDTQY

size: few
length: 12
V: TRBV27
CDR3: ASSFSPWTGELF

size: NA
length: 11
V: TRBV10-2
CDR3: ASGGAANYGYT

size: few
length: 10
V: TRBV27
CDR3: ASTGYTGELF

size: many
length: 12
V: TRBV19
CDR3: ASSMGLAHNEQF

size: NA
length: 14
V: TRBV7-4
CDR3: ASSPNPRGLQETQY

size: many
length: 15
V: TRBV12-3/TRBV12-4
CDR3: ASSPSGGSGSGNTIY

size: few
length: 11
V: TRBV7-9
CDR3: ASSSRDRDGYT

size: few
length: 12
V: TRBV6-5
CDR3: ASSRAGVLDEQY

size: NA
length: 12
V: TRBV27
CDR3: ASSPLTGERPQH

size: NA
length: 11
V: TRBV4-3
CDR3: SSSPRTYTEAF

size: NA
length: 13
V: TRBV6-2/TRBV6-3
CDR3: ASSSPRGGLYEQF

size: NA
length: 12
V: TRBV19
CDR3: ASSRTAGLGVLT

size: many
length: 15
V: TRBV7-6
CDR3: ASSSQELAYGTGELF